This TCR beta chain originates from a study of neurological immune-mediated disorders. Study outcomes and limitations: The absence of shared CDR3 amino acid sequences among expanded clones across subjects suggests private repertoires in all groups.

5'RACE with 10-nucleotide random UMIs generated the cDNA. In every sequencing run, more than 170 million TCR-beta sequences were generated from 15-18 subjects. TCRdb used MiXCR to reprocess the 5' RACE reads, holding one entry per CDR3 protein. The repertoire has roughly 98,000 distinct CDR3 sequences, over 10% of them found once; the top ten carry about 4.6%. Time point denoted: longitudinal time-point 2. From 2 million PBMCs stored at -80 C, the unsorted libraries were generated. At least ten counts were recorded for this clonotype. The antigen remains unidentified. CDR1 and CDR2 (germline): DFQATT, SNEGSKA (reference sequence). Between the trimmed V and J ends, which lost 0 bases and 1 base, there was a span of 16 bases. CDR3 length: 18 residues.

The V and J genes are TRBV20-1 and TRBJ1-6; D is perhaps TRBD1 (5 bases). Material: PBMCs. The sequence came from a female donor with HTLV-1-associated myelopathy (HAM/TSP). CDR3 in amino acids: CSARERYMRTSYNSPLHF. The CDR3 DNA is TGCAGTGCTAGAGAGCGTTACATGAGGACATCCTATAATTCACCCCTCCACTTT.